This T cell receptor (beta chain) was identified during a study of blood T cell repertoires in COVID-19. Study-wide context: Samples taken during acute and convalescent COVID-19 were collected in the United States, Italy and Spain. The cDNA or gDNA used as material had been derived from T cells, B-cell-depleted T cells, or PBMCs.

Germline V CDR1 and CDR2: KGHDR, SFDVKD. CDR3 size: 17 residues. V dropped 5 bases and J dropped 1; count of bases not matched to a gene: 8. Per the original data handling: Reference gene primer amplification gave nucleated cell count estimates. Clones were sequenced by immunoSEQ multiplex PCR, and TCRdb holds only the in-frame ones, with some missing. V and J calls and clone size are those listed in that table; D and trimming were worked out from the DNA. The profile shows about 220,000 clones, 80% of them singletons. The V gene is TRBV24-1, the J gene TRBJ2-1; 9 positions agree with TRBD2. Input material: peripheral blood. This sequence was found in a human donor in a cohort sampled during active COVID-19. In DNA form, the CDR3 reads TGTGCCACCAGTGTCGTGACTAGCGGAGGGTCCTACAATGAGCAGTTCTTC. Amino acids: CATSVVTSGGSYNEQFF.